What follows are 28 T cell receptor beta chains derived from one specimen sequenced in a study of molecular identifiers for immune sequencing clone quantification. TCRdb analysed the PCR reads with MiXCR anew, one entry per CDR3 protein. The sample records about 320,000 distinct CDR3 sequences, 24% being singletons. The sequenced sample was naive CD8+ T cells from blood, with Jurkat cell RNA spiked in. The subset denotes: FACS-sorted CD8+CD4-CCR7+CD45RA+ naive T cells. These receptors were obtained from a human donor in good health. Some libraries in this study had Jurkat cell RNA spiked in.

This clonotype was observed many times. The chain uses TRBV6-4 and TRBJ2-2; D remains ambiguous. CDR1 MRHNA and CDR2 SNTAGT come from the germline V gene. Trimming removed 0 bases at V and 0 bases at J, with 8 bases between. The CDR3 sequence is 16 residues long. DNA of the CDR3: TGTGCCAGCAGTGACTCGTTCGCGGCGAACACCGGGGAGCTGTTTTTT. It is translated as CASSDSFAANTGELFF.

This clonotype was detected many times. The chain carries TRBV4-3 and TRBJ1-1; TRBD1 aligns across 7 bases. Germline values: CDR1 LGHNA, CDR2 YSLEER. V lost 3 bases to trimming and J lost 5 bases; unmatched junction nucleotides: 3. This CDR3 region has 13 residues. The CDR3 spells CASSHHRGTEAFF. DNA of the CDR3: TGCGCCAGCAGCCACCACAGGGGAACTGAAGCTTTCTTT.

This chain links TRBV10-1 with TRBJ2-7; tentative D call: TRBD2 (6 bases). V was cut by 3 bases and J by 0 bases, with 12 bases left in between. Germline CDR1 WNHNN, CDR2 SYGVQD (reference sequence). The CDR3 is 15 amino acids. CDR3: CASSEGWGLSYEQYF. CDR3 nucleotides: TGCGCCAGCAGTGAAGGTTGGGGACTCTCCTACGAGCAGTACTTC.

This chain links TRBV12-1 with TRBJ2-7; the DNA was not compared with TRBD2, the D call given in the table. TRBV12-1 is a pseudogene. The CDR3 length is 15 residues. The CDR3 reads CASSWAPPCTYEQYF. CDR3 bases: TGTGCCAGCAGCTGGGCCCCGCCTTGTACCTACGAGCAGTACTTC.

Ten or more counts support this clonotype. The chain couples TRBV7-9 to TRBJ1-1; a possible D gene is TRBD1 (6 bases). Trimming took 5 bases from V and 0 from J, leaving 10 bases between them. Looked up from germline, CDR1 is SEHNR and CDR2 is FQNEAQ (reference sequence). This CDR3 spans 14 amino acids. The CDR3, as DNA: TGTGCCAGCAGCAGGGGGAGCATGAACACTGAAGCTTTCTTT. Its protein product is CASSRGSMNTEAFF.

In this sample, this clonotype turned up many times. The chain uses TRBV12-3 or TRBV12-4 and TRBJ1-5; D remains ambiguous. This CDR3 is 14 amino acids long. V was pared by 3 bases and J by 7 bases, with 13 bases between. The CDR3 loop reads CASSFVGSVQPQHF. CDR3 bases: TGTGCCAGCAGTTTTGTGGGGAGCGTGCAGCCCCAGCATTTT.

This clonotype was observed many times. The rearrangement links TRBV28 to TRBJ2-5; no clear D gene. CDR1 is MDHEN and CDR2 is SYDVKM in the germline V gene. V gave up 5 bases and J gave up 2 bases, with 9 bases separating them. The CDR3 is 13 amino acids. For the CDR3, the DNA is TGTGCCAGCAGTCTTCGCTCTCAAGAGACCCAGTACTTC. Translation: CASSLRSQETQYF.

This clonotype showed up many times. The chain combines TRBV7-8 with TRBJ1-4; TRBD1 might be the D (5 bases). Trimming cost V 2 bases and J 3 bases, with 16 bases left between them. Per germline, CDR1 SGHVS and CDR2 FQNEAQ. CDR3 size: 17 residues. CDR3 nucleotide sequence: TGTGCCAGCAGCTTAACGGGGCTTTGGGTCTCTAATGAAAAACTGTTTTTT. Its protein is CASSLTGLWVSNEKLFF.

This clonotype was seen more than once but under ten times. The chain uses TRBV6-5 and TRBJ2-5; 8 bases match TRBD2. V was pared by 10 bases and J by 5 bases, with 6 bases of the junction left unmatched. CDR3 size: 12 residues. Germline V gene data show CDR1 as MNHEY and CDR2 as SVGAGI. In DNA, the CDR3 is TGTGCCACCTGGACTAGCAGTGAGACCCAGTACTTC. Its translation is CATWTSSETQYF.

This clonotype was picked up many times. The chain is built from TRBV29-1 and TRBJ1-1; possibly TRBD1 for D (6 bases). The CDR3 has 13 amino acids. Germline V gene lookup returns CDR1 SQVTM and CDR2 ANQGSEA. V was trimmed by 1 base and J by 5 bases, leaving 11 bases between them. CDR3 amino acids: CSVEGPRGTEAFF. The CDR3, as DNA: TGCAGCGTTGAAGGCCCGAGGGGGACTGAAGCTTTCTTT.

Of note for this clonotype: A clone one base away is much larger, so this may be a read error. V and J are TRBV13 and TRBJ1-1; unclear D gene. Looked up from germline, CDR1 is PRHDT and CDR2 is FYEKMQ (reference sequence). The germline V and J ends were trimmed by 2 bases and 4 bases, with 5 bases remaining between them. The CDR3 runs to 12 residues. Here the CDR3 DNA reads TGTGCCAGCAGCTTATGTGGCACTGAAGCTTTCTTT. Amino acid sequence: CASSLCGTEAFF.

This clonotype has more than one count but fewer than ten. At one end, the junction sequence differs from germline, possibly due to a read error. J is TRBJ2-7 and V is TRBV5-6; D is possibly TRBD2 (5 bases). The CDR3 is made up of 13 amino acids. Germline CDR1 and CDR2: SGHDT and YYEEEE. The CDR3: CTSSPGMSYEQYF. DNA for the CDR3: TGTACCAGCAGCCCGGGGATGTCCTACGAGCAGTACTTC. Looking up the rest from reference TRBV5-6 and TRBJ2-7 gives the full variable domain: DAGVTQSPTHLIKTRGQQVTLRCSPKSGHDTVSWYQQALGQGPQFIFQYYEEEERQRGNFPDRFSGHQFPNYSSELNVNALLLGDSALYLCTSSPGMSYEQYFGPGTRLTVT.

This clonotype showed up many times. The CDR3 bases are TGTGCCAGTAGTATTCTGTCAGGGGGAAGCTCAGATACGCAGTATTTT. Residues: CASSILSGGSSDTQYF. The chain recombines TRBV19 with TRBJ2-3; the match to TRBD1 covers 7 bases. The CDR3 is 16 residues long. Germline CDR1 and CDR2: LNHDA and SQIVND (reference sequence). V lost 3 bases and J lost 4; bases outside the gene matches: 10.

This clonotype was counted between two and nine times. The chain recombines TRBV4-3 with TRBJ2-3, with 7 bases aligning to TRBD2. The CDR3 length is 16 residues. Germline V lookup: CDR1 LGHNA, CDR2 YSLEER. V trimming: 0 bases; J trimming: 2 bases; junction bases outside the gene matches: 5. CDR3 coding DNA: TGCGCCAGCAGCCAAGAAGCGGGGTTCGTCACAGATACGCAGTATTTT. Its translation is CASSQEAGFVTDTQYF.

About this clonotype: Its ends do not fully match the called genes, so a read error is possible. The CDR3 bases are TGCGCCAGCAGCCGGGGAGACAGCTCTGGGGCCACCGTCCTGACTTTC. It is translated as CASSRGDSSGATVLTF. The chain is built from TRBV4-3 and TRBJ2-6, with D tentatively TRBD1 or TRBD2 (5 bases each). Germline V CDR1 and CDR2: LGHNA, YSLEER. CDR3 length equals 16 residues.

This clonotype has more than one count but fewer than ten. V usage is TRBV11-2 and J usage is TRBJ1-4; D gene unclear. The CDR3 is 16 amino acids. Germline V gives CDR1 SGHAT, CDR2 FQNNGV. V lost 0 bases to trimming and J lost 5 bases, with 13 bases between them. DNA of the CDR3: TGTGCCAGCAGCTTAGATCTGGGGAACTCGAATGAAAAACTGTTTTTT. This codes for CASSLDLGNSNEKLFF.

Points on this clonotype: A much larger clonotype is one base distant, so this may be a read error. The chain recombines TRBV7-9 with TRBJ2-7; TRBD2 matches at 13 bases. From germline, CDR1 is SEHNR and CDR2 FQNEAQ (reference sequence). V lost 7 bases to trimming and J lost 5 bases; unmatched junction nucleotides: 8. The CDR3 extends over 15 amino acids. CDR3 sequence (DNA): TGTGCCAGCACCCTTGGACTAGCGGGGGATAACGAGCAGTACTTC. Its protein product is CASTLGLAGDNEQYF. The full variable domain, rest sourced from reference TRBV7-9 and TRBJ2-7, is DTGVSQNPRHKITKRGQNVTFRCDPISEHNRLYWYRQTLGQGPEFLTYFQNEAQLEKSRLLSDRFSAERPKGSFSTLEIQRTEQGDSAMYLCASTLGLAGDNEQYFGPGTRLTVT.

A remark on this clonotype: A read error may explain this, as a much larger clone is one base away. CDR3 coding DNA: TGCGCCAGCAGCCAAGTGACAGGGATCTACGAGCAGTACTTC. It yields the protein CASSQVTGIYEQYF. This sequence joins TRBV4-3 and TRBJ2-7; 7 bases are a match to TRBD1. Trimming took 1 base from V and 3 from J; bases not matched to a gene: 3. Germline V gene sequence: CDR1 LGHNA, CDR2 YSLEER. This CDR3 has 14 amino acids.

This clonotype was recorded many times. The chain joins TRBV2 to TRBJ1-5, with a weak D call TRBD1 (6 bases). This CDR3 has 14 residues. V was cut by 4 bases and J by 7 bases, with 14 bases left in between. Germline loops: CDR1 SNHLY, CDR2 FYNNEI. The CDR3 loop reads CASSATGEGQPQHF. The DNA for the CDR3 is TGTGCCAGCAGTGCGACAGGAGAGGGGCAGCCCCAGCATTTT.

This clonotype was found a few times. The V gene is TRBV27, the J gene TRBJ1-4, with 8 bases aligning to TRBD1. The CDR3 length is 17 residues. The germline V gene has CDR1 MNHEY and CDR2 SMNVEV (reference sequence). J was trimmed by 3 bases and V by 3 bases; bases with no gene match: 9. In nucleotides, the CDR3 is TGTGCCAGCAGTTTTAACGGACAGGGTTCGGCTAATGAAAAACTGTTTTTT. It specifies CASSFNGQGSANEKLFF.

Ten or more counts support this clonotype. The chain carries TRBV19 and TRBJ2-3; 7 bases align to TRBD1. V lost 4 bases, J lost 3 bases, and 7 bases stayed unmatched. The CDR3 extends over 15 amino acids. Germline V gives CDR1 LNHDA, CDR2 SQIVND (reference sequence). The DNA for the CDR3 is TGTGCCAGTAGTACTACAGGGGTTCTTACAGATACGCAGTATTTT. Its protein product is CASSTTGVLTDTQYF.

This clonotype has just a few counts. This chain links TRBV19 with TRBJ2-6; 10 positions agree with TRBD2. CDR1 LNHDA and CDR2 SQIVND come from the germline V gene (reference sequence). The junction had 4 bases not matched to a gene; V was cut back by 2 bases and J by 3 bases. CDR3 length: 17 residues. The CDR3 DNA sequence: TGTGCCAGTAGTATACTAGCGGGAGATGGTGGGGCCAACGTCCTGACTTTC. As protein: CASSILAGDGGANVLTF.

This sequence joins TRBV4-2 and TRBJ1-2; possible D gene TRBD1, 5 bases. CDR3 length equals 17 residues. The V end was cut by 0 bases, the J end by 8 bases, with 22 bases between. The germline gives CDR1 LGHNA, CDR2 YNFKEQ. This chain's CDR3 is CASSQDLTNQGIEGYTF. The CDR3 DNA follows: TGTGCCAGCAGCCAAGATCTCACTAATCAGGGAATAGAAGGCTACACCTTC.

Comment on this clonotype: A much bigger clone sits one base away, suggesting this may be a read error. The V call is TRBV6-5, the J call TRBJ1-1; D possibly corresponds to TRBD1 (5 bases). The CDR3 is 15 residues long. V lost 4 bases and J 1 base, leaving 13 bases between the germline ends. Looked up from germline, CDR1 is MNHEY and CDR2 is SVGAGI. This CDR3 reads CASSCSAGWNTEAFF. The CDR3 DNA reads TGTGCCAGCAGTTGCTCGGCAGGGTGGAACACTGAAGCTTTCTTT.

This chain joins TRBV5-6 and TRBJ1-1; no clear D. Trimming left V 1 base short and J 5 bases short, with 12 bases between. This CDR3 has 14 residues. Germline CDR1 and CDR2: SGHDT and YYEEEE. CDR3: CASSLKMSLTEAFF. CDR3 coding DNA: TGTGCCAGCAGCTTGAAGATGAGTTTGACTGAAGCTTTCTTT.

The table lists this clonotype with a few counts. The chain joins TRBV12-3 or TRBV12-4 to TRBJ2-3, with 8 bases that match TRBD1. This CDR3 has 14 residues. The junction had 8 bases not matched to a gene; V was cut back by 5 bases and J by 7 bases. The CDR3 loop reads CASSVLQGDHTQYF. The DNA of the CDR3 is TGTGCCAGCAGTGTCCTACAGGGGGACCATACGCAGTATTTT.

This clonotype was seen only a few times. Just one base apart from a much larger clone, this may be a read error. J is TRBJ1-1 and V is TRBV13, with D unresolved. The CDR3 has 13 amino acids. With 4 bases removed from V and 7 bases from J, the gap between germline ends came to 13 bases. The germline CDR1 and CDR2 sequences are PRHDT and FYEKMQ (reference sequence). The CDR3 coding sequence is TGTGCCAGCAGCTCGAGACCGGGCATTGAAGCTTTCTTT. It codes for CASSSRPGIEAFF. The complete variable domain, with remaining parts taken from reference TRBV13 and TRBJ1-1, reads AAGVIQSPRHLIKEKRETATLKCYPIPRHDTVYWYQQGPGQDPQFLISFYEKMQSDKGSIPDRFSAQQFSDYHSELNMSSLELGDSALYFCASSSRPGIEAFFGQGTRLTVV.

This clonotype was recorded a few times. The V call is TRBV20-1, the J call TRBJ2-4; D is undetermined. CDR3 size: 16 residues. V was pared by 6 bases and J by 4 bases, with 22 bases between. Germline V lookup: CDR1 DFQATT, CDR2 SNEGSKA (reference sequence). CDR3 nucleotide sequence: TGCAGTGCAACCTGGCCGCAAACCAGCACAAAAAACATTCAGTACTTC. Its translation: CSATWPQTSTKNIQYF.